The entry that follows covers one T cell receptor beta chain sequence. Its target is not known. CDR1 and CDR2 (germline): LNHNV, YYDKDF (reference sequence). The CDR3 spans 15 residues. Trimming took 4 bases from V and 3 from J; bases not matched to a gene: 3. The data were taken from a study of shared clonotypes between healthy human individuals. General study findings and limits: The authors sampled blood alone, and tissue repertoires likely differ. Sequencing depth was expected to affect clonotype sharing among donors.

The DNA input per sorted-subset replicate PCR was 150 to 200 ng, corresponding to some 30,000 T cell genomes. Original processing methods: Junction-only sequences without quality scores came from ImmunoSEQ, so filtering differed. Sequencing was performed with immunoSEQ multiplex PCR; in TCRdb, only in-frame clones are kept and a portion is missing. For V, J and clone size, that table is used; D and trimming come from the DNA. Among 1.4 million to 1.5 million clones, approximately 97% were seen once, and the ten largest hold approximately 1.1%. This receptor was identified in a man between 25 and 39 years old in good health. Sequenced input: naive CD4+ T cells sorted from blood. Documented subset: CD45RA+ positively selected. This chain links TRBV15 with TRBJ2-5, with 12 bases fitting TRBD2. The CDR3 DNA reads TGTGCCACCAGCAAAAGACTAGCGGGAGAAGAGACCCAGTACTTC. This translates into CATSKRLAGEETQYF.